This TCR beta chain came from a study of blood T cells in healthy people across ages. Overall study: Capturing about one barcoded beta molecule per two T cells was achieved by template switching. Findings of the study overall: Roughly linear age-related decline in beta diversity appeared, significant by age about 40.

Staff drew roughly 10 milliliters of peripheral blood from each donor. The germline gives CDR1 MNHEY, CDR2 SMNVEV (reference sequence). With 5 bases removed from V and 10 bases from J, the gap between germline ends came to 14 bases. There are 13 residues in the CDR3. The second PCR ran about 6 to 12 cycles with a sample-barcoded 5' primer and J-beta primers. TCRdb processed the 5' RACE reads anew with MiXCR; each CDR3 protein has one entry. Found here are more than 1,000,000 distinct CDR3 sequences, 20% to 25% of them singletons; the top ten hold about 0.72%. A remark on this clonotype: Its antigen remains unknown.

These data are also associated with another study on T cells of mothers and their children. That study reports: Compared with unrelated pairs, related mother-child pairs had slightly higher, non-significant overlap.

Sequences were obtained from blood. The source is a girl aged 2-15 years in good health. This chain links TRBV27 with TRBJ1-4; D unresolved. The chain's CDR3 is CASSPRGYGKLFF. The CDR3 DNA follows: TGTGCCAGCAGTCCCCGCGGATATGGAAAACTGTTTTTT.